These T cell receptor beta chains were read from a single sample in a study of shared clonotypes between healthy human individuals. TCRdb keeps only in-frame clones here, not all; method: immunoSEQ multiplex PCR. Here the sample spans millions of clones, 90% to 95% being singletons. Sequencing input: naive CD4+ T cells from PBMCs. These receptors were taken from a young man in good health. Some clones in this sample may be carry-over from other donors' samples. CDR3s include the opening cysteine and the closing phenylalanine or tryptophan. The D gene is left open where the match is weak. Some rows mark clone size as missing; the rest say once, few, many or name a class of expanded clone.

TGTGCCAGCAGTTTGGCGGACAGGGGGACCGGGGAGCTGTTTTTT	CASSLADRGTGELFF	TRBV28	TRBJ2-2	TRBD1	.
TGTGCCAGTCGGGACAGGGGGAGAAATGAGCAGTTCTTC	CASRDRGRNEQFF	TRBV19	TRBJ2-1	TRBD1	few
TGTGCCAGCAGTGAAAGTTGGCCGGTAACTTACTCTGGAAACACCATATATTTT	CASSESWPVTYSGNTIYF	TRBV6-1	TRBJ1-3	.	.
TGTGCCAGCAGTTTGTTAGGAACGGTTAGCAATCAGCCCCAGCATTTT	CASSLLGTVSNQPQHF	TRBV27	TRBJ1-5	.	.
TGTGCCTGGAGGGACAGGGCGAACACTGAAGCTTTCTTT	CAWRDRANTEAFF	TRBV30	TRBJ1-1	TRBD1	.
TGCAGCGTTGCTCAGGGAATACGGACGAACACTGAAGCTTTCTTT	CSVAQGIRTNTEAFF	TRBV29-1	TRBJ1-1	.	.
TGTGCCTGGAGTACGCCGCAAACCTACGAGCAGTACTTC	CAWSTPQTYEQYF	TRBV30	TRBJ2-7	.	.
TGTGCCAGCAGCGAACGGACAGGAAGAGCGGGAGAGACCCAGTACTTC	CASSERTGRAGETQYF	TRBV7-3	TRBJ2-5	.	.
TGCAGCGTTGAACAAATACAGCCCGGGGGGACCCAGTACTTC	CSVEQIQPGGTQYF	TRBV29-1	TRBJ2-5	.	.
TGTGCCAGCAGCCCCTTGGGGGACAGGGGTTTGGAGCAGTACTTC	CASSPLGDRGLEQYF	TRBV11-2	TRBJ2-7	TRBD1	.
TGTGCCAGCAGTGTAAGGCCGAAGAACACTGAAGCTTTCTTT	CASSVRPKNTEAFF	TRBV2	TRBJ1-1	.	.
TGTGCCTGGAGTGTGGGGGGGCGGAACTATGGCTACACCTTC	CAWSVGGRNYGYTF	TRBV30	TRBJ1-2	.	.
TGTGCCAGCAGCCCTCACAGATCCACTGAAGCTTTCTTT	CASSPHRSTEAFF	TRBV11-1	TRBJ1-1	.	.
TGTGCCAGTAGTACGGATTACTACGAGCAGTACTTC	CASSTDYYEQYF	TRBV19	TRBJ2-7	.	.
TGTGCCAGCAGTTACGGCTTAGGGCTGAACTCCTACGAGCAGTACTTC	CASSYGLGLNSYEQYF	TRBV6-5	TRBJ2-7	.	.
TGTGCCAGCCCCCGAGAGGGGTCCACTAGCACAGATACGCAGTATTTT	CASPREGSTSTDTQYF	TRBV2	TRBJ2-3	.	.
TGTGCCAGCAGTCATATCAACCAAGGAGAGCAGTACTTC	CASSHINQGEQYF	TRBV7-6	TRBJ2-7	.	.
TGTGCCTGGAGTGTCTTAGGGTCCTACGAGCAGTACTTC	CAWSVLGSYEQYF	TRBV30	TRBJ2-7	.	.
TGTGCCAGCAGAAAATCCGAGGGGGAGACCCAGTACTTC	CASRKSEGETQYF	TRBV11-3	TRBJ2-5	.	.
TGTGCCAGCAGCTTTAGGCGGGACAGAACCTACTATGGCTACACCTTC	CASSFRRDRTYYGYTF	TRBV12-1	TRBJ1-2	.	.
TGTGCCAGCAGCCCAGGGGTAGGGGGTACCGGGGAGCTGTTTTTT	CASSPGVGGTGELFF	TRBV5-4	TRBJ2-2	.	.
TGTGCCAGCAGCCCCAGGGTGGGCGAGCAGTACTTC	CASSPRVGEQYF	TRBV5-4	TRBJ2-7	.	.